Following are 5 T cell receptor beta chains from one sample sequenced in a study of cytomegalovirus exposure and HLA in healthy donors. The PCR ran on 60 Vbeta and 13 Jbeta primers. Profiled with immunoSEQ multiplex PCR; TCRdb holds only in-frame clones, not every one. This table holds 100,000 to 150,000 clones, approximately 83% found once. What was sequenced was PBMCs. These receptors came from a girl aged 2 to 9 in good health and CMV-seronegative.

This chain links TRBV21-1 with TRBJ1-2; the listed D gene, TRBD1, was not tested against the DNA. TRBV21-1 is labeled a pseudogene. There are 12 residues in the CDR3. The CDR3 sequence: CASSIQGNGYTF. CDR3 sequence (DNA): TGTGCCAGCAGCATACAGGGGAATGGCTACACCTTC.

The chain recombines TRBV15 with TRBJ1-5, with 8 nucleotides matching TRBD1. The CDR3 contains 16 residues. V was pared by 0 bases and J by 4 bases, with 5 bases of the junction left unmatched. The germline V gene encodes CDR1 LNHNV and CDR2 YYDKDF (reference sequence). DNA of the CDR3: TGTGCCACCAGCAGAGATGCAGGGGGCCGGAATCAGCCCCAGCATTTT. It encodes CATSRDAGGRNQPQHF.

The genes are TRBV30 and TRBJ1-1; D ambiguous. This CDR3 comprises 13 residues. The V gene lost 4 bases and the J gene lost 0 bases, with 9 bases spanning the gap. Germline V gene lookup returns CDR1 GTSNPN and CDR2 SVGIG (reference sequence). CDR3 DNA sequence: TGTGCCTGGACGAGGAACATGAACACTGAAGCTTTCTTT. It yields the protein CAWTRNMNTEAFF.

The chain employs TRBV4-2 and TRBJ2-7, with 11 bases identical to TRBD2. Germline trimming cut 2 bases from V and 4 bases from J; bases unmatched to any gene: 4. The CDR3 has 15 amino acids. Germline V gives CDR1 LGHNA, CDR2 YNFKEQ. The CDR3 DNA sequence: TGTGCCAGCAGCCAACCCGGGACTAGCGGTTACGAGCAGTACTTC. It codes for CASSQPGTSGYEQYF.

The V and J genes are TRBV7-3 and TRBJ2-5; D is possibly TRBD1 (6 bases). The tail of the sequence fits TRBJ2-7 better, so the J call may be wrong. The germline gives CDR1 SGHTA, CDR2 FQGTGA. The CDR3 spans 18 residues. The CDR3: CASSPSGPGALGSYEQYF. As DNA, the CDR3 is TGTGCCAGCAGCCCCTCGGGCCCAGGGGCGCTTGGGTCCTACGAGCAGTACTTC.